This record covers a single TCR beta chain. The antigen is unknown. This sample was taken from a study of PD-1 blockade in classical Hodgkin lymphoma. Looking at the study overall: Nivolumab dosed at 3 mg/kg went to patients intravenously every 2 weeks. General study findings and limits: It was CD4+ TCR diversity, not CD8+, that rose significantly by C4D1.

Per the germline V gene, CDR1 is SGHVS and CDR2 is FQNEAQ. V gave up 5 bases and J gave up 5 bases, with 13 bases separating them. This CDR3 spans 14 amino acids. The data were produced by immunoSEQ multiplex PCR, yet TCRdb's version contains in-frame clones alone and is incomplete. The sample consists of tens of thousands of clones, around 80% of them appearing once. All trial patients relapsed after autologous stem cell transplantation. Sequencing used peripheral blood mononuclear cells (PBMCs), obtained at baseline. This chain uses TRBV7-8 with TRBJ2-1; no definite D call. The sequence was collected from a human donor with classical Hodgkin lymphoma. CDR3 sequence (DNA): TGTGCCAGCAGCCCATACCACCTGGACAATGAGCAGTTCTTC. Translating it yields CASSPYHLDNEQFF.